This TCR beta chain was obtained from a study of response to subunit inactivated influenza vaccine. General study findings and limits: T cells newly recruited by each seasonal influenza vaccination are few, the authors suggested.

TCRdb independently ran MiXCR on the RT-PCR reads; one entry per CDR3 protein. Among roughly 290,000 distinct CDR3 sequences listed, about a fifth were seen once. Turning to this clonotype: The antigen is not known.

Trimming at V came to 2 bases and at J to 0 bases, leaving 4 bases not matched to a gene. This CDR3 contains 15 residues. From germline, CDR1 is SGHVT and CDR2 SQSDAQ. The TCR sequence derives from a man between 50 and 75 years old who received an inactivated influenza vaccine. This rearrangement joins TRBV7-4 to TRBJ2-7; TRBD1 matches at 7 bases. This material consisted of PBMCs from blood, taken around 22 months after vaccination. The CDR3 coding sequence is TGTGCCAGCAGCTTAACCGACAGGGACTCCTACGAGCAGTACTTC. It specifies CASSLTDRDSYEQYF.